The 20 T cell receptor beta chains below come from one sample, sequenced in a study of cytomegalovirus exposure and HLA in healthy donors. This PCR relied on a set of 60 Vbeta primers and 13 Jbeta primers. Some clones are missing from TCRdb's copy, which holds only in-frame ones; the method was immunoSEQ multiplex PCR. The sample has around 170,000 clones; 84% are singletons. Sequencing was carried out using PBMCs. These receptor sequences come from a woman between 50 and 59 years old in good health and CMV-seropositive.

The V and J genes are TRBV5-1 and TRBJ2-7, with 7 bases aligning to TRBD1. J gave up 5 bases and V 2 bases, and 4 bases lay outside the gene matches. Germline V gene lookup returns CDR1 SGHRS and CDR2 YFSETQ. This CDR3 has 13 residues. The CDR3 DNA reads TGCGCCAGCAGCTTCCGACAGGGCAACGAGCAGTACTTC. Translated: CASSFRQGNEQYF.

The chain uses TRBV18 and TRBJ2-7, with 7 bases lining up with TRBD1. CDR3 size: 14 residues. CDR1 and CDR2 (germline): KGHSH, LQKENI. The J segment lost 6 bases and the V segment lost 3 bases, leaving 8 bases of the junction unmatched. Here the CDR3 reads CASSPPTGRREQYF. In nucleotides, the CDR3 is TGTGCCAGCTCACCCCCGACAGGGCGGCGCGAGCAGTACTTC.

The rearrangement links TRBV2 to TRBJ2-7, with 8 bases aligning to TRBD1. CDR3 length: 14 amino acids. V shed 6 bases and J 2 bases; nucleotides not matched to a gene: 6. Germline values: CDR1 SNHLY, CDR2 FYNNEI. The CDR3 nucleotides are TGTGCCAGCAGCCCGACAGGGGAAGCCTACGAGCAGTACTTC. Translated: CASSPTGEAYEQYF.

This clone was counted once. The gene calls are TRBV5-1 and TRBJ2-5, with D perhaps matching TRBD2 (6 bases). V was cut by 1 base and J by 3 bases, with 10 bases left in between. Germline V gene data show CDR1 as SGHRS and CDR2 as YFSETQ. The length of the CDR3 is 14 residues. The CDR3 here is CASSLFRGKETQYF. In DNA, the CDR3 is TGCGCCAGCAGCTTGTTCCGGGGGAAAGAGACCCAGTACTTC.

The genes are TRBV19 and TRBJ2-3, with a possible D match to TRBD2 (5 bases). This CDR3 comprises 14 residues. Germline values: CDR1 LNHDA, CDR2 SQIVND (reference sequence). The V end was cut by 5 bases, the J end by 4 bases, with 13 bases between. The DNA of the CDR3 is TGTGCCAGTAGTTCTAGCATGGCGTCAGATACGCAGTATTTT. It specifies CASSSSMASDTQYF.

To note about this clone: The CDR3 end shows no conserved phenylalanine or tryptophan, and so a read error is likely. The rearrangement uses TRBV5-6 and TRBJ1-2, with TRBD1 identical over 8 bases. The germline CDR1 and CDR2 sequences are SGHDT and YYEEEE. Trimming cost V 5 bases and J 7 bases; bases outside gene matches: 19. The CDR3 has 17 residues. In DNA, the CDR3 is TGTGCCAGCAGACGCCCGTTTGGGGCAGGGGGCGTTAGTGGCTACACCTCC. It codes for CASRRPFGAGGVSGYTS.

This CDR3 reads CASTQAGRGREQYF. The CDR3 coding sequence is TGTGCCAGCACCCAAGCGGGCAGGGGGCGAGAGCAGTACTTC. The chain uses TRBV13 and TRBJ2-7; 8 bases align to TRBD1. This CDR3 has 14 amino acids. Trimming removed 7 bases from V and 7 bases from J; junction bases left unmatched: 12. The germline gives CDR1 PRHDT, CDR2 FYEKMQ (reference sequence).

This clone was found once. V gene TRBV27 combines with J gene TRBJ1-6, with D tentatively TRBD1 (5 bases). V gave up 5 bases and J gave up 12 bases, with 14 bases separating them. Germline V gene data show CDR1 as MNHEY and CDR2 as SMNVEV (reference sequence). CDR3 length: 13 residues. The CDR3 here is CASSPRQLIPLHF. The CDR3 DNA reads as TGTGCCAGCAGTCCCAGACAGTTGATACCCCTCCACTTT.

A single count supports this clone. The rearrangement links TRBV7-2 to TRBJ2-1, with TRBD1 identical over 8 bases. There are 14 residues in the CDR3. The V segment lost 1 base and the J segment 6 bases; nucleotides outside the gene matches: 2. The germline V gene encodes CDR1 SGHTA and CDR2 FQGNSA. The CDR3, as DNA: TGTGCCAGCAGCTTAGGGACAGGGAGCAATGAGCAGTTCTTC. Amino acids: CASSLGTGSNEQFF.

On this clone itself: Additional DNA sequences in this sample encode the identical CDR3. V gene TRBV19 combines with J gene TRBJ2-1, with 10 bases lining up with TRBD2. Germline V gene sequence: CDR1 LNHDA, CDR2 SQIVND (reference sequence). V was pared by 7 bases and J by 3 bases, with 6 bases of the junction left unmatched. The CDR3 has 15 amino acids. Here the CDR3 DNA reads TGTGCCAGTAACCCAAGCGGGGGGGTCTACAATGAGCAGTTCTTC. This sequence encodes CASNPSGGVYNEQFF.

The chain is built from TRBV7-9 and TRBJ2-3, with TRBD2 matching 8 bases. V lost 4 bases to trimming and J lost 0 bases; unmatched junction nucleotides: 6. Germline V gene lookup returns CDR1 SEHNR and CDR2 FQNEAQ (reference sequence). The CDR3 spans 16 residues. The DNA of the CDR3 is TGTGCCAGCAGCTCATACCGGGGGGGCAGCACAGATACGCAGTATTTT. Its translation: CASSSYRGGSTDTQYF. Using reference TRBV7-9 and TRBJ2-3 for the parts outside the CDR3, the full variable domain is DTGVSQNPRHKITKRGQNVTFRCDPISEHNRLYWYRQTLGQGPEFLTYFQNEAQLEKSRLLSDRFSAERPKGSFSTLEIQRTEQGDSAMYLCASSSYRGGSTDTQYFGPGTRLTVL.

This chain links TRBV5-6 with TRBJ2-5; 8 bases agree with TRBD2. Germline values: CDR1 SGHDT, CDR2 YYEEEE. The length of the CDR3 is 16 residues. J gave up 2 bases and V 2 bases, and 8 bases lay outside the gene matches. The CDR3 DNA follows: TGTGCCAGCAGCTTATCAGCGGGGGAGCTTCAAGAGACCCAGTACTTC. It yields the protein CASSLSAGELQETQYF.

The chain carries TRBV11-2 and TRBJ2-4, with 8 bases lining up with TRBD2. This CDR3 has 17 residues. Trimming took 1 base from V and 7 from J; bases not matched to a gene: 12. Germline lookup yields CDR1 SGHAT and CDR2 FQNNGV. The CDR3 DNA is TGTGCCAGCAGCTTAGCCGCGGGACCGGGGGGGAGGAACATTCAGTACTTC. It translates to CASSLAAGPGGRNIQYF.

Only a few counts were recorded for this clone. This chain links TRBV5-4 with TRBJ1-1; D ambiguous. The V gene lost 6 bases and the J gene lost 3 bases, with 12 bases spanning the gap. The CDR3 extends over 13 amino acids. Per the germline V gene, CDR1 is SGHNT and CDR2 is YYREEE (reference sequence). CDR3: CASTLSGYTEAFF. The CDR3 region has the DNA TGTGCCAGCACCTTATCCGGGTACACTGAAGCTTTCTTT.

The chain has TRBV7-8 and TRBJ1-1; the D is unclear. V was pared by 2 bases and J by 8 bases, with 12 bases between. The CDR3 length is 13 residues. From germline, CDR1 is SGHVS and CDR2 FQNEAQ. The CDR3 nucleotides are TGTGCCAGCAGCTTACCAGGAAAACTCGAAGCTTTCTTT. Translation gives CASSLPGKLEAFF.

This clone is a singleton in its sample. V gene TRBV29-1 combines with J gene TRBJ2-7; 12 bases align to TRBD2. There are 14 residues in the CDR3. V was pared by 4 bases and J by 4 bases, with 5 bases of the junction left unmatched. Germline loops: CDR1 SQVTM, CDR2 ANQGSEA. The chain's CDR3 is CSVGPLAGGYEQYF. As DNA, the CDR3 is TGCAGCGTTGGACCACTAGCGGGGGGTTACGAGCAGTACTTC.

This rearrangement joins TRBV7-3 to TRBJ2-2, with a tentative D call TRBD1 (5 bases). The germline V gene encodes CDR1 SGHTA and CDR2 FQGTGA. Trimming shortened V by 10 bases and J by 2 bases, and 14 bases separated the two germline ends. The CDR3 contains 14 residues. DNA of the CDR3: TGTGCCACCATATTCAGGGATAACACCGGGGAGCTGTTTTTT. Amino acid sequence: CATIFRDNTGELFF.

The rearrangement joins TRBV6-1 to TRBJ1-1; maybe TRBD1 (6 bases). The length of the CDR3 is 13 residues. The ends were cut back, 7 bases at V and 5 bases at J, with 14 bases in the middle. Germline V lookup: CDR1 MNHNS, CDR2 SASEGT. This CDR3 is CASTAQGRTEAFF. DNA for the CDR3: TGTGCCAGCACCGCACAGGGAAGAACTGAAGCTTTCTTT.

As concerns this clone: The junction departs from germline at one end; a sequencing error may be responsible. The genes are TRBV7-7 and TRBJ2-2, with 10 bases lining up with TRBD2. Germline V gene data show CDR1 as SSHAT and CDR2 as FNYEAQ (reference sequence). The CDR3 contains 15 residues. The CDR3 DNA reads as TGTGCTAGCAGCTTTCAGCGGGGGGGCCCCGGGGAGCTGTTTTTT. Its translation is CASSFQRGGPGELFF.

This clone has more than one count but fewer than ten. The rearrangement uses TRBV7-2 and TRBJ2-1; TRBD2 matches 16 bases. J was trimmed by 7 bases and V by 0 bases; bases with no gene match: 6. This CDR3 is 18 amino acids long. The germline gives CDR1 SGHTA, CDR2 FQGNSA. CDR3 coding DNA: TGTGCCAGCAGCTTAGCAGGGACTAGCGGGGGGGCCCGAAATGAGCAGTTCTTC. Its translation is CASSLAGTSGGARNEQFF.